This T cell receptor beta chain was recorded in a study of cytomegalovirus exposure and HLA in healthy donors (dated by TCRdb to about 2017). Looking at the study overall: According to a later analysis, one platform produced both the roughly 110 validation repertoires and the 670 or so repertoires of the first cohort. Besides the first cohort of hundreds of subjects, a separate validation cohort made up of about 120 different subjects was used. The study combined high-throughput TCR immunosequencing, statistical association of individual TCRs with disease status, and machine learning to predict cytomegalovirus infection status. The study was designed to test whether signatures of past pathogen exposure could be identified by cataloging public T cell receptors. Overall study results and their limits: Subsequent analysis determined that TCRs grouped into clusters in the first cohort also showed a tendency toward co-occurrence across the roughly 130 validation repertoires, and approximately 94% of cluster scores exceeded 0. Most TCR sequences were seen in very few donors, while some public TCRs were found in many individuals. The authors suggested that the approach could potentially be generalized to other disease states and immunological phenotypes. In the study, around 150 TCR beta chains were listed as associated with cytomegalovirus. A few of the identified cytomegalovirus-associated TCR beta chains were confirmed in vitro to be specific for cytomegalovirus antigens. The classifier was reported to diagnose cytomegalovirus status with high specificity and sensitivity in both the original and validation cohorts. A later analysis had no HLA typing for the validation cohort, so co-occurrence there was scored across all 120 or so repertoires.

Libraries came from the immunoSEQ multiplex PCR assay. Turning to the authors' computational methods: To diagnose cytomegalovirus status from the catalog of TCR beta chain sequences, a statistical classification framework was built. Drawn from immuneACCESS, this table holds only the in-frame rearrangements with V and J called that TCRdb kept. Clones are partly lost; checked studies trace under half to an unresolved V gene and leave the rest unexplained. V and J calls and clone size are as listed in that table; D and trimming were resolved from the DNA. In this sample the table shows fewer than 250,000 clones, less than 90% of which occur a single time. The top ten clonotypes cover around 5.6% of the sample. The CDR3 starts with the cysteine, ends with the phenylalanine, and has 13 residues. Only the CDR3 part of the read is kept: 39 bases, read in frame from the first base. Trimming takes 5 bases off V and 6 bases off J; junction bases not matched to a gene: 4. The germline V gene (reference sequence) gives CDR1 as SGHNT and CDR2 as YYREEE.

The donors were included in the validation cohort of roughly 130 subjects, a group kept apart from the approximately 690-subject first cohort. This clone was observed a single time. Its binding antigen is unknown. Per-base qualities were not stored, and no clone one base away is much larger. This receptor was obtained from a woman aged 18 to 35 in good health and CMV-seronegative. Sequencing was done on a sample of PBMCs. In this chain, TRBV5-4 is recombined with TRBJ1-2; 10 nucleotides in the junction match TRBD1. The CDR3: CASRPTGGDGYTF. The nucleotide sequence is given as TGTGCCAGCAGACCGACAGGGGGCGATGGCTACACCTTC.